The rows below give T cell receptor beta chains drawn from one sample of a study of blood T cell repertoires in COVID-19. Libraries were prepared by immunoSEQ multiplex PCR; TCRdb keeps only in-frame clonotypes and omits some of them. The data contain roughly 380,000 clones, less than 90% of them singletons. Sequenced: PBMCs or T cells enriched from blood (not recorded which). These TCRs come from a woman in her 30s who had recovered from COVID-19. CDR3s include the opening cysteine and the closing phenylalanine or tryptophan. D genes are given only for firm matches. Size values are once, few and many counts, or a class for expanded clones, and some rows have none.

CDR3nt: TGTGCCAGCTCACTAGCGAACTACAATGAGCAGTTCTTC; CDR3aa: CASSLANYNEQFF; abundance: NA; j_gene: TRBJ2-1; d_gene: NA; v_gene: TRBV18
CDR3nt: TGTGCCAGCACCTACAGGGGCAGGGAGCTGTTTTTT; CDR3aa: CASTYRGRELFF; abundance: NA; j_gene: TRBJ2-2; d_gene: TRBD1; v_gene: TRBV6-6
CDR3nt: TGTGCCAGCAGTTACCGCCTGACAGGGTTGGATCAGCCCCAGCATTTT; CDR3aa: CASSYRLTGLDQPQHF; abundance: few; j_gene: TRBJ1-5; d_gene: TRBD1; v_gene: TRBV6-2/TRBV6-3
CDR3nt: TGTGCCAGCAGCCAAAAGATATGGGAGGCCTATGGCTACACCTTC; CDR3aa: CASSQKIWEAYGYTF; abundance: NA; j_gene: TRBJ1-2; d_gene: NA; v_gene: TRBV3-1/TRBV3-2
CDR3nt: TGTGCCATCTCGGACAGGTACAACTATGGCTACACCTTC; CDR3aa: CAISDRYNYGYTF; abundance: NA; j_gene: TRBJ1-2; d_gene: TRBD1; v_gene: TRBV6-5
CDR3nt: TGTGCCAGCAGCTTAGAATTCCTAGCGGGGACCACCTACGAGCAGTACTTC; CDR3aa: CASSLEFLAGTTYEQYF; abundance: NA; j_gene: TRBJ2-7; d_gene: TRBD2; v_gene: TRBV11-2
CDR3nt: TGTGCCAGCCATACTGGGACTGGATCACAGCAGTACTTC; CDR3aa: CASHTGTGSQQYF; abundance: NA; j_gene: TRBJ2-7; d_gene: NA; v_gene: TRBV27
CDR3nt: TGTGCCAGCAGTTTGGGGACTTACACTGAAGCTTTCTTT; CDR3aa: CASSLGTYTEAFF; abundance: NA; j_gene: TRBJ1-1; d_gene: NA; v_gene: TRBV27
CDR3nt: TGTGCCAGCAGCTTGGGGCAGACCAATTCACCCCTCCACTTT; CDR3aa: CASSLGQTNSPLHF; abundance: NA; j_gene: TRBJ1-6; d_gene: NA; v_gene: TRBV11-2
CDR3nt: TGTGCCAGCAGTGGGGGCAACGAGCAGTACTTC; CDR3aa: CASSGGNEQYF; abundance: NA; j_gene: TRBJ2-7; d_gene: NA; v_gene: TRBV12-3/TRBV12-4
CDR3nt: TGTGCCAGCAGCCATACCGGGACACGTAGCACAGATACGCAGTATTTT; CDR3aa: CASSHTGTRSTDTQYF; abundance: NA; j_gene: TRBJ2-3; d_gene: NA; v_gene: TRBV3-1/TRBV3-2
CDR3nt: TGTGCCAGCAGCCAAGATTTGAGCGGGGGGGCGGGCTACGAGCAGTACTTC; CDR3aa: CASSQDLSGGAGYEQYF; abundance: NA; j_gene: TRBJ2-7; d_gene: TRBD2; v_gene: TRBV3-1/TRBV3-2
CDR3nt: TGTGCCATCAGCTCCCCAGGACAGAAGACCGGGGAGCTGTTTTTT; CDR3aa: CAISSPGQKTGELFF; abundance: NA; j_gene: TRBJ2-2; d_gene: NA; v_gene: TRBV10-3
CDR3nt: TGTGCCAGCAGTGACTCTTCTAGCAATGAGCAGTTCTTC; CDR3aa: CASSDSSSNEQFF; abundance: many; j_gene: TRBJ2-1; d_gene: NA; v_gene: TRBV6-4
CDR3nt: TGTGCCAGCAGTTTATCAGGGAGTGTTGAAGCTTTCTTT; CDR3aa: CASSLSGSVEAFF; abundance: NA; j_gene: TRBJ1-1; d_gene: NA; v_gene: TRBV27
CDR3nt: TGTGCCAGCAGCGCCGGACAGGGGGCAGGAGGCTACACCTTC; CDR3aa: CASSAGQGAGGYTF; abundance: NA; j_gene: TRBJ1-2; d_gene: TRBD1; v_gene: TRBV6-5
CDR3nt: TGTGCCTGGAGGGACAGGGGATCGAACACTGAAGCTTTCTTT; CDR3aa: CAWRDRGSNTEAFF; abundance: NA; j_gene: TRBJ1-1; d_gene: TRBD1; v_gene: TRBV30
CDR3nt: TGTGCCAGCAGTTTCGTAGCGCTATCCTACGAGCAGTACTTC; CDR3aa: CASSFVALSYEQYF; abundance: NA; j_gene: TRBJ2-7; d_gene: NA; v_gene: TRBV28
CDR3nt: TGTGCCAGCAGCTTAAGGAGGGACAGGGGTTACGAGCAGTACTTC; CDR3aa: CASSLRRDRGYEQYF; abundance: few; j_gene: TRBJ2-7; d_gene: TRBD1; v_gene: TRBV7-8
CDR3nt: TGTGCCAGCAGCCAAGATGTAGAACGGAGCTCTGGGGCCAACGTCCTGACTTTC; CDR3aa: CASSQDVERSSGANVLTF; abundance: once; j_gene: TRBJ2-6; d_gene: NA; v_gene: TRBV4-2
CDR3nt: TGTGCCAGCTCACCACAAAAACTCCCGGGGACTGAAGCTTTCTTT; CDR3aa: CASSPQKLPGTEAFF; abundance: NA; j_gene: TRBJ1-1; d_gene: NA; v_gene: TRBV18
CDR3nt: TGTGCCAGCAGCAAGCCGGACAGGGGCAATTCACCCCTCCACTTT; CDR3aa: CASSKPDRGNSPLHF; abundance: NA; j_gene: TRBJ1-6; d_gene: TRBD1; v_gene: TRBV3-1/TRBV3-2
CDR3nt: TGTGCCAGCAGCCCGACTAGCGGAACCTACAATGAGCAGTTCTTC; CDR3aa: CASSPTSGTYNEQFF; abundance: NA; j_gene: TRBJ2-1; d_gene: TRBD2; v_gene: TRBV5-4
CDR3nt: TGTGCCAGCAGCTCCACCCTAGCTCCTGAGCAGTTCTTC; CDR3aa: CASSSTLAPEQFF; abundance: NA; j_gene: TRBJ2-1; d_gene: NA; v_gene: TRBV7-3
CDR3nt: TGTGCCAGCAGTTATGGACAGAAGACTTCTGGCTATGGCTACACCTTC; CDR3aa: CASSYGQKTSGYGYTF; abundance: NA; j_gene: TRBJ1-2; d_gene: NA; v_gene: TRBV6-5
CDR3nt: TGTGCCAGCAGCTTAGCCGGGTTGGCAGATACGCAGTATTTT; CDR3aa: CASSLAGLADTQYF; abundance: NA; j_gene: TRBJ2-3; d_gene: NA; v_gene: TRBV11-3
CDR3nt: TGCAGCGTCGGGGGAGTAGACTGGGAGACCCAGTACTTC; CDR3aa: CSVGGVDWETQYF; abundance: NA; j_gene: TRBJ2-5; d_gene: NA; v_gene: TRBV29-1
CDR3nt: TGTGCCAGCAGTTCGCCGGCAGGGGGCTCTGAGAGCTACACCTTC; CDR3aa: CASSSPAGGSESYTF; abundance: NA; j_gene: TRBJ1-2; d_gene: TRBD1; v_gene: TRBV27
CDR3nt: TGTGCCAGCAGCTTGGGTCAGGGGGTCTCCTACGAGCAGTACTTC; CDR3aa: CASSLGQGVSYEQYF; abundance: NA; j_gene: TRBJ2-7; d_gene: TRBD1; v_gene: TRBV5-4
CDR3nt: TGTGCCAGCAGCTTAGGTCCGGTGGCCGGGGAGCTGTTTTTT; CDR3aa: CASSLGPVAGELFF; abundance: NA; j_gene: TRBJ2-2; d_gene: NA; v_gene: TRBV7-2
CDR3nt: TGCAGCGTTCCAATCGCGGCAGGGGGTGACTATGGCTACACCTTC; CDR3aa: CSVPIAAGGDYGYTF; abundance: once; j_gene: TRBJ1-2; d_gene: TRBD1; v_gene: TRBV29-1
CDR3nt: TGTGCCAGCAGTCTAGATAATTCACCCCTCCACTTT; CDR3aa: CASSLDNSPLHF; abundance: NA; j_gene: TRBJ1-6; d_gene: NA; v_gene: TRBV11-2
CDR3nt: TGTGCCAGCAGTCTGCAGGGTGGCGGCTACACCTTC; CDR3aa: CASSLQGGGYTF; abundance: NA; j_gene: TRBJ1-2; d_gene: NA; v_gene: TRBV2
CDR3nt: TGTGCCAGTAGTATAGAAGGAGGGTTTGTCTATGGCTACACCTTC; CDR3aa: CASSIEGGFVYGYTF; abundance: NA; j_gene: TRBJ1-2; d_gene: NA; v_gene: TRBV19
CDR3nt: TGCGCCAGCAGCCAAGTAAATTCTGACAGGGCGGCTTTCTTT; CDR3aa: CASSQVNSDRAAFF; abundance: NA; j_gene: TRBJ1-1; d_gene: TRBD1; v_gene: TRBV4-1
CDR3nt: TGTGCCAGCAGCGAACGACCGGGACTAGCGGGAGCCAGTGAGCAGTTCTTC; CDR3aa: CASSERPGLAGASEQFF; abundance: NA; j_gene: TRBJ2-1; d_gene: TRBD2; v_gene: TRBV9
CDR3nt: TGTGCCAGTAACCGGGGGGCGAGTGTCCTTCCTGAAGCTTTCTTT; CDR3aa: CASNRGASVLPEAFF; abundance: once; j_gene: TRBJ1-1; d_gene: NA; v_gene: TRBV19
CDR3nt: TGTGCCAGTAGTCCCAGGACAGGGGGCGCCGGCTATGGCTACACCTTC; CDR3aa: CASSPRTGGAGYGYTF; abundance: NA; j_gene: TRBJ1-2; d_gene: TRBD1; v_gene: TRBV19
CDR3nt: TGTGCCAGCAACCATGGTAGCGGGACAGCTGGGGAGCTGTTTTTT; CDR3aa: CASNHGSGTAGELFF; abundance: NA; j_gene: TRBJ2-2; d_gene: NA; v_gene: TRBV6-5
CDR3nt: TGTGCCAGCACCCGGGACAGGGAAGTAGCTTTCTTT; CDR3aa: CASTRDREVAFF; abundance: NA; j_gene: TRBJ1-1; d_gene: TRBD1; v_gene: TRBV28
CDR3nt: TGCGCCAGCAGCTTGGGGAGCTCTGGAAACACCATATATTTT; CDR3aa: CASSLGSSGNTIYF; abundance: NA; j_gene: TRBJ1-3; d_gene: NA; v_gene: TRBV5-1
CDR3nt: TGTGCCACCAGTGATCCCGACCCGGGACAGGGATACAATGAGCAGTTCTTC; CDR3aa: CATSDPDPGQGYNEQFF; abundance: NA; j_gene: TRBJ2-1; d_gene: TRBD1; v_gene: TRBV24-1
CDR3nt: TGTGCCAGCAGGCGAACAGAGAACTATGGCTACACCTTC; CDR3aa: CASRRTENYGYTF; abundance: NA; j_gene: TRBJ1-2; d_gene: NA; v_gene: TRBV28
CDR3nt: TGTGCCAGCAGCCAAGCCCAGGGACAGACTAGCACAGATACGCAGTATTTT; CDR3aa: CASSQAQGQTSTDTQYF; abundance: NA; j_gene: TRBJ2-3; d_gene: TRBD1; v_gene: TRBV4-2
CDR3nt: TGTGCCAGCAGCCGCGGGGACAGGGGGGTAAAAAGCTATGGCTACACCTTC; CDR3aa: CASSRGDRGVKSYGYTF; abundance: NA; j_gene: TRBJ1-2; d_gene: TRBD1; v_gene: TRBV5-5
CDR3nt: TGTGCCAGTAGTATAACCTCGGGGGGCTACGAGCAGTACTTC; CDR3aa: CASSITSGGYEQYF; abundance: NA; j_gene: TRBJ2-7; d_gene: TRBD2; v_gene: TRBV19
CDR3nt: TGTGCCAGCGGGACAGAACTTAGCAATCAGCCCCAGCATTTT; CDR3aa: CASGTELSNQPQHF; abundance: NA; j_gene: TRBJ1-5; d_gene: TRBD1; v_gene: TRBV6-5
CDR3nt: TGTGCCAGTATTGGAACGGGTTCCTACAATGAGCAGTTCTTC; CDR3aa: CASIGTGSYNEQFF; abundance: NA; j_gene: TRBJ2-1; d_gene: NA; v_gene: TRBV19
CDR3nt: TGTGCCAGCAGCACACAGGGGACGCAGCCCCAGCATTTT; CDR3aa: CASSTQGTQPQHF; abundance: NA; j_gene: TRBJ1-5; d_gene: TRBD1; v_gene: TRBV6-6
CDR3nt: TGTGCCAGCAGCCAGCTAGCGGGGGCCTACAATGAGCAGTTCTTC; CDR3aa: CASSQLAGAYNEQFF; abundance: NA; j_gene: TRBJ2-1; d_gene: TRBD2; v_gene: TRBV7-3
CDR3nt: TGCGCCAGCAGTTATAGTAGCGGGAGGGCAGATACGCAGTATTTT; CDR3aa: CASSYSSGRADTQYF; abundance: NA; j_gene: TRBJ2-3; d_gene: TRBD2; v_gene: TRBV5-1
CDR3nt: TGCAGCGTTTCTCGAGACTACGAGCAGTACTTC; CDR3aa: CSVSRDYEQYF; abundance: NA; j_gene: TRBJ2-7; d_gene: NA; v_gene: TRBV29-1
CDR3nt: TGTGCCAGCAGTCTCGCCCCTAGCGGGTTAGATGAGCAGTTCTTC; CDR3aa: CASSLAPSGLDEQFF; abundance: once; j_gene: TRBJ2-1; d_gene: TRBD2; v_gene: TRBV6-5